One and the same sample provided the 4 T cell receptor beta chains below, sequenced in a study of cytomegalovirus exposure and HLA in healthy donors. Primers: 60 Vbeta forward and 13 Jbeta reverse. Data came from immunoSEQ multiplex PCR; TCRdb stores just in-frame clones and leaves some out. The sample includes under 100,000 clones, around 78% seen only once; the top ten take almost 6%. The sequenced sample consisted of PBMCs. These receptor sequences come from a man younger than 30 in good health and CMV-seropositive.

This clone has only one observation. The CDR3 spells CASSQVEYDTGELFF. As DNA, the CDR3 is TGCGCCAGCAGCCAAGTGGAGTACGACACCGGGGAGCTGTTTTTT. This chain links TRBV4-1 with TRBJ2-2; no clear D gene. Germline V CDR1 and CDR2: MGHRA, YSYEKL. Trimming cost V 1 base and J 3 bases, with 9 bases left between them. The CDR3 has 15 amino acids.

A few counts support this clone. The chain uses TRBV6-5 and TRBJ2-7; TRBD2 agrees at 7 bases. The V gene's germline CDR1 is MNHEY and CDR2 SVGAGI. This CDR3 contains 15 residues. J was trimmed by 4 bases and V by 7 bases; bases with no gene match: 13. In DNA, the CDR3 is TGTGCCAGCACCCCTTCTAGCGGTGGCTTATACGAGCAGTACTTC. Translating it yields CASTPSSGGLYEQYF.

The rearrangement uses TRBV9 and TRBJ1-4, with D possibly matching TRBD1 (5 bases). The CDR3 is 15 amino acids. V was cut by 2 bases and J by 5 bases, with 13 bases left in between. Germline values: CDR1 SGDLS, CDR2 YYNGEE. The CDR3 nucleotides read TGTGCCAGCAGCGTCCAGGCAGGGCCGAATGAAAAACTGTTTTTT. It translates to CASSVQAGPNEKLFF.

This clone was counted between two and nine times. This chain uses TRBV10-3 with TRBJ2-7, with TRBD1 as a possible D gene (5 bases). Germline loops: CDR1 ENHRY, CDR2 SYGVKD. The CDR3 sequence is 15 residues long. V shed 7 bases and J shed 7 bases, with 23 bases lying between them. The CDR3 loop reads CAIKTDLGRVREQYF. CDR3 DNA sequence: TGTGCCATCAAAACCGACCTGGGCAGGGTGCGGGAGCAGTACTTC.